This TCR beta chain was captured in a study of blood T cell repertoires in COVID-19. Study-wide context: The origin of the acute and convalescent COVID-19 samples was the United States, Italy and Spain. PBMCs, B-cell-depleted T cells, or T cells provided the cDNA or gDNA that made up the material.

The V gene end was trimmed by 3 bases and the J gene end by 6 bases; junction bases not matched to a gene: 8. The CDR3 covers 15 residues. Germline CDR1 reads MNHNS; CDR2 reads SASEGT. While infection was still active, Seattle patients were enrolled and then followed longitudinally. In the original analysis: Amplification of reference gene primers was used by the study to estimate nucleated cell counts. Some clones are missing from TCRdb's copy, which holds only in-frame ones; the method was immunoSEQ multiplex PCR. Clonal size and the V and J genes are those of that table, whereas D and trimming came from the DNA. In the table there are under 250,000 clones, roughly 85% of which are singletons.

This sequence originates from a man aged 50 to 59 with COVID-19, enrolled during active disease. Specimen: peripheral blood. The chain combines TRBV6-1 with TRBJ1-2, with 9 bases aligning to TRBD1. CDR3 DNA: TGTGCCAGCAGTGAGGGGACAGGGAGGTACGATGGCTACACCTTC. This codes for CASSEGTGRYDGYTF.